This T cell receptor beta chain came from a study of PD-1 blockade in mismatch repair-deficient tumors. Method: immunoSEQ multiplex PCR; TCRdb's copy keeps in-frame clones and lacks some. The table shows about 38,000 clones, with more than 75% occurring only once. TCRs were sequenced from a few patients responding to pembrolizumab. With respect to this clone: No antigen is known for it.

The CDR3 spans 15 residues. Deletions cut 3 bases from V and 5 bases from J, with 17 bases between. Looked up from germline, CDR1 is LNHDA and CDR2 is SQIVND (reference sequence). Overall study findings and caveats: After pembrolizumab, tumor-resident clones rose rapidly, then generally contracted before radiologic responses.

The sample was peripheral blood, taken about 81 weeks after starting pembrolizumab. The sequence was obtained from an adult with mismatch repair-deficient cancer. The chain recombines TRBV19 with TRBJ2-7; maybe TRBD1 (6 bases). The CDR3 coding sequence is TGTGCCAGTAGTATTTCGGGACAAGGGATTCACGAGCAGTACTTC. Protein product: CASSISGQGIHEQYF.